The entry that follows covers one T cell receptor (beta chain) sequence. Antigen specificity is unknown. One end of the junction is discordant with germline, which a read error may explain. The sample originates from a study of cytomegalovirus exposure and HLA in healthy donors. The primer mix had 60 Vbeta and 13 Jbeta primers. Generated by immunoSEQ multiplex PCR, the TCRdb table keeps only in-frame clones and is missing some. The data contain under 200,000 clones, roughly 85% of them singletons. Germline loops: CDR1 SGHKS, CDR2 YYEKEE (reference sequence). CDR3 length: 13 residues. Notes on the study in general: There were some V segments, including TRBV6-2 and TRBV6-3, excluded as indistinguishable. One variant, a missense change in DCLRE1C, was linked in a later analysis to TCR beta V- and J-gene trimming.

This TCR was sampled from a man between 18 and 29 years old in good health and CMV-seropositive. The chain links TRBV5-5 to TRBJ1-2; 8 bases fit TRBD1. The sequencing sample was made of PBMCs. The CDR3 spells CASNLGQVGGYTF. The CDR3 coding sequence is TGTGCCAGCAACTTGGGACAGGTCGGAGGCTACACCTTC.